The clone carrying this T cell receptor (beta chain) was recorded once. Its specificity is not known. The assay was immunoSEQ multiplex PCR, and TCRdb's table has in-frame clones only and misses some. Seen here are 290,000 or so clones, around 87% observed once, and the top ten hold about 3.5%. This sample was taken from a study of Ad26.COV2.S vaccination and SARS-CoV-2 variants. For the study at large: Trial arm assignment for the donor was COV1001 Ad26.COV2.S.

Stated treatment: roughly 19 received Ad26.COV2.S at low or high dose, single or two shots; about 5 received placebo; per-sample allocation not given. Samples analyzed were those drawn on day 63 after the first vaccine or placebo injection. The germline CDR1 and CDR2 sequences are SGHVS and FQNEAQ. CDR3 length: 16 residues. J gave up 3 bases and V 4 bases, and 8 bases lay outside the gene matches. General observations from the study: Possibly, TCR breadth and depth analyses underestimated total T cell responses. Spike-specific TCR breadth was greater after Ad26.COV2.S than placebo.

The clonotype originates from a person between 18 and 59 years old who received the Ad26.COV2.S COVID-19 vaccine or a placebo. The chain recombines TRBV7-8 with TRBJ2-1; 8 nucleotides match TRBD2. Sample: peripheral blood, taken in a trial of Ad26.COV2.S vaccine versus placebo. The chain's CDR3 is CASSSISGTLYNEQFF. As DNA, the CDR3 is TGTGCCAGCAGCTCGATTAGCGGGACTCTCTACAATGAGCAGTTCTTC.